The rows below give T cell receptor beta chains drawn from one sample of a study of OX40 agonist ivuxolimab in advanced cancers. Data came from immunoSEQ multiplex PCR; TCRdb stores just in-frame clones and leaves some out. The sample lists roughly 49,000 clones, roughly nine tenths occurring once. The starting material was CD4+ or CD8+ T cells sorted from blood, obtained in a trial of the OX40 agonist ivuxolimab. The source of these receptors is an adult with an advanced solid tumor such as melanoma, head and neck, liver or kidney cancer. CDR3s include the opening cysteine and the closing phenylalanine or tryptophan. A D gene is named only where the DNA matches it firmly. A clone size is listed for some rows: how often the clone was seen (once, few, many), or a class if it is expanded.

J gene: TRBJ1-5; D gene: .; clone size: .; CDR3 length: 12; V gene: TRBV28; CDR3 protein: CASTQGKQPQHF; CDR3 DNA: TGTGCCAGCACCCAGGGAAAACAGCCCCAGCATTTT
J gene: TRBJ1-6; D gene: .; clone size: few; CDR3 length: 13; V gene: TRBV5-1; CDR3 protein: CASSLIGDPPLHF; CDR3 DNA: TGCGCCAGCAGCTTGATCGGGGATCCACCCCTCCACTTT
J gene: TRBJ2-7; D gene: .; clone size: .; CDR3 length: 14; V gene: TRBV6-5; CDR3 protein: CASRDDVVGYEQYF; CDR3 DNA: TGTGCCAGCAGGGATGACGTGGTGGGGTACGAGCAGTACTTC
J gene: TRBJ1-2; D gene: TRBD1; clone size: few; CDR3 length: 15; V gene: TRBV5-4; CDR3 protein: CASSSGQGVNYGYTF; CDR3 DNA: TGTGCCAGCAGCAGTGGACAGGGGGTTAACTATGGCTACACCTTC
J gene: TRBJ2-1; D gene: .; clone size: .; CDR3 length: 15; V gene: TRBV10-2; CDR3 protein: CASRPSSEGYNEQFF; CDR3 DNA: TGCGCCAGCAGACCCTCTAGCGAGGGATACAATGAGCAGTTCTTC
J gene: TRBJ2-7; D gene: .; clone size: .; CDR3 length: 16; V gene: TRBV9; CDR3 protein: CASSASPDGFSYEQYF; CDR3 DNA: TGTGCCAGCAGCGCATCTCCGGACGGATTCTCCTACGAGCAGTACTTC
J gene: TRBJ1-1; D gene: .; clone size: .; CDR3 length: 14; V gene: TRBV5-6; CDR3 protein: CASSLGPSDTEAFF; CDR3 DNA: TGTGCCAGCAGCTTGGGCCCCTCAGACACTGAAGCTTTCTTT
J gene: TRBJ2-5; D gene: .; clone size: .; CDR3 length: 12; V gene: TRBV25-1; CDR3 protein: CASSEYRETQYF; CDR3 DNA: TGTGCCAGCAGTGAATATCGGGAGACCCAGTACTTC
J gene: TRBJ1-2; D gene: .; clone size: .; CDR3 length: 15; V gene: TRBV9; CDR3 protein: CASSPDVSRGVGYTF; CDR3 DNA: TGTGCCAGCAGCCCAGACGTCTCCAGGGGCGTGGGCTACACCTTC
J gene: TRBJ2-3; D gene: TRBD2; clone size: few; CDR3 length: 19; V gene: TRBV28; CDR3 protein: CASSFEAGKLWVGGDTQYF; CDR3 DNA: TGTGCCAGCAGTTTCGAAGCGGGGAAGTTGTGGGTGGGTGGAGATACGCAGTATTTT
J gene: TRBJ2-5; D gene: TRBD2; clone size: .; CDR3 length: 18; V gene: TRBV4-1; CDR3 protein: CASSQEAITSGPQETQYF; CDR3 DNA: TGCGCCAGCAGCCAAGAGGCAATCACTAGCGGGCCCCAAGAGACCCAGTACTTC
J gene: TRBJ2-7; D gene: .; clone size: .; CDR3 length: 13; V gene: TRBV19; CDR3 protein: CASSIFDSYEQYF; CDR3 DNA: TGTGCCAGTAGTATATTCGACTCCTACGAGCAGTACTTC
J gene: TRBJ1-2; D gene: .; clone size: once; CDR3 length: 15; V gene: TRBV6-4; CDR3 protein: CASSVSVGGGNGYTF; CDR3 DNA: TGTGCCAGCAGTGTAAGTGTTGGGGGGGGAAATGGCTACACCTTC
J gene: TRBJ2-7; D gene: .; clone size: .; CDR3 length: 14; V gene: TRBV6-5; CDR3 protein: CASSYGRNSYEQYF; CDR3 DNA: TGTGCCAGCAGTTACGGTCGCAACTCCTACGAGCAGTACTTC
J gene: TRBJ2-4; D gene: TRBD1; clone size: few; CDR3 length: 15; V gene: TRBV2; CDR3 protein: CASSWDSWGKNIQYF; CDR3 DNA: TGTGCCAGCAGTTGGGACAGCTGGGGCAAAAACATTCAGTACTTC
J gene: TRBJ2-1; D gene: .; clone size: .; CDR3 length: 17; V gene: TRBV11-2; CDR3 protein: CASSLDRGRLHYNEQFF; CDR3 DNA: TGTGCCAGCAGCTTAGATCGGGGGCGATTGCACTACAATGAGCAGTTCTTC
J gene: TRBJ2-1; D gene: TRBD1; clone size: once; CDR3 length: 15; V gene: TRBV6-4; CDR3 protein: CASSVGRGPYNEQFF; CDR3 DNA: TGTGCCAGCAGTGTGGGCAGGGGGCCCTACAATGAGCAGTTCTTC
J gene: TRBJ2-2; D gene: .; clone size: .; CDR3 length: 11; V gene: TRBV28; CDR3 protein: CASKAVGELFF; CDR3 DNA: TGTGCCAGCAAGGCGGTCGGGGAGCTGTTTTTT
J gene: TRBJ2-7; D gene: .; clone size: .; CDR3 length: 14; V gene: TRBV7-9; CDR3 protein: CASSFGPDSYEQYF; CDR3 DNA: TGTGCCAGCAGCTTTGGGCCGGACTCCTACGAGCAGTACTTC
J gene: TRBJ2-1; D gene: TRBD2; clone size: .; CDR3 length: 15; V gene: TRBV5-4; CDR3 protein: CASSRGLAGSNEQFF; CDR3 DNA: TGTGCCAGCAGCCGCGGACTAGCGGGGTCAAATGAGCAGTTCTTC
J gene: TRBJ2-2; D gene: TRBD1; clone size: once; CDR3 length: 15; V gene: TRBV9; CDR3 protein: CASSVAQGATGELFF; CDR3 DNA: TGTGCCAGCAGCGTAGCTCAGGGGGCTACCGGGGAGCTGTTTTTT
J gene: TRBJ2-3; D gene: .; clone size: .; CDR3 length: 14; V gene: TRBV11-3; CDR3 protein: CASSFGGYTDTQYF; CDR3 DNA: TGTGCCAGCAGCTTCGGGGGATACACAGATACGCAGTATTTT
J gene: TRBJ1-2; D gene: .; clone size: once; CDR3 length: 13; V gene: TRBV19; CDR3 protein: CASSTQGVGGYTF; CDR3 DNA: TGTGCCAGTAGTACACAGGGAGTGGGGGGCTACACCTTC
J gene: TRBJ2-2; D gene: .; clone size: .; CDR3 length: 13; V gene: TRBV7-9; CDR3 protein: CASSLLNTGELFF; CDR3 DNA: TGTGCCAGCAGCTTATTGAACACCGGGGAGCTGTTTTTT
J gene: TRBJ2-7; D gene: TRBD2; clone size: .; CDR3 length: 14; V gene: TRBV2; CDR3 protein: CAISSGRAGDEQYF; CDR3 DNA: TGTGCCATCAGTAGCGGGAGAGCCGGGGACGAGCAGTACTTC
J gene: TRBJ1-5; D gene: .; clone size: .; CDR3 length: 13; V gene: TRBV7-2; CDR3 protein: CASSLEGLQPQHF; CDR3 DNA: TGTGCCAGCAGCTTAGAAGGTCTACAGCCCCAGCATTTT
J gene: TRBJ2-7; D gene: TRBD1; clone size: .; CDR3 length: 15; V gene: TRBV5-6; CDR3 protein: CASSLPGQGVHEQYF; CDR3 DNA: TGTGCCAGCAGCCTCCCGGGACAGGGGGTCCACGAGCAGTACTTC
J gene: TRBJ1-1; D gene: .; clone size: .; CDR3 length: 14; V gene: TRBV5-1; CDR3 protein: CASSLVAGNTEAFF; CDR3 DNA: TGCGCCAGCAGCTTGGTGGCTGGGAACACTGAAGCTTTCTTT
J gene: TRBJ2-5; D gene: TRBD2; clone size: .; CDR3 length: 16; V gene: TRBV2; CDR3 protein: CASSEIGSGGKETQYF; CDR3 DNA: TGTGCCAGCAGTGAAATCGGTAGCGGGGGTAAAGAGACCCAGTACTTC
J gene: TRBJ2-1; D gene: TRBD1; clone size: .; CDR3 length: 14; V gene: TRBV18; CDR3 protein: CASSPDRGLNEQFF; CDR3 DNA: TGTGCCAGCTCACCAGACAGGGGGCTAAATGAGCAGTTCTTC
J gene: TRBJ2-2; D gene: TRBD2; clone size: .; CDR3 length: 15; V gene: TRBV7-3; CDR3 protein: CASSVLAGDTGELFF; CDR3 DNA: TGTGCCAGCAGCGTACTAGCGGGGGACACCGGGGAGCTGTTTTTT
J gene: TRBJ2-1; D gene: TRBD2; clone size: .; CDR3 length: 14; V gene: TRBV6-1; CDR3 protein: CASSPRVLADEQFF; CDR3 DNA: TGTGCCAGCAGCCCAAGGGTACTAGCGGATGAGCAGTTCTTC
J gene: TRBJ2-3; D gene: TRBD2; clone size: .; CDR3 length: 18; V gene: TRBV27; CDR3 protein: CASSLSQGGSVSTDTQYF; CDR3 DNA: TGTGCCAGCAGTTTATCTCAAGGCGGGAGCGTAAGCACAGATACGCAGTATTTT
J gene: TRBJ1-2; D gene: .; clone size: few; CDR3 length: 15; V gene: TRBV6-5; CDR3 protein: CASSYFPGPRDGYTF; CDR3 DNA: TGTGCCAGCAGTTACTTCCCCGGGCCCCGGGATGGCTACACCTTC
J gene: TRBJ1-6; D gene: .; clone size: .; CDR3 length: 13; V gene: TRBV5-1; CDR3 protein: CASSLEYNSPLHF; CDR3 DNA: TGCGCCAGCAGCTTGGAGTATAATTCACCCCTCCACTTT
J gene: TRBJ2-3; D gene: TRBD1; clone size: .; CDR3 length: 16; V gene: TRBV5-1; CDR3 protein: CASRKGTALEADTQYF; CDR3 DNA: TGCGCCAGCAGGAAGGGGACAGCCCTTGAGGCAGATACGCAGTATTTT
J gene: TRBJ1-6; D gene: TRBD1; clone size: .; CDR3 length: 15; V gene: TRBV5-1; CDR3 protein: CASSLGGQSNSPLHF; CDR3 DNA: TGCGCCAGCAGCTTGGGGGGACAGAGTAATTCACCCCTCCACTTT
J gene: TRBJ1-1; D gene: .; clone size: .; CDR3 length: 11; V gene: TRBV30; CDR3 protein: CAWSRGTEAFF; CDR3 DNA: TGTGCCTGGAGCAGGGGCACTGAAGCTTTCTTT
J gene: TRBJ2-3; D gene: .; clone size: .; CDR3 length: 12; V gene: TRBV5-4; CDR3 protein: CASRPLGDTQYF; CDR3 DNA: TGTGCCAGCAGGCCACTTGGGGATACGCAGTATTTT
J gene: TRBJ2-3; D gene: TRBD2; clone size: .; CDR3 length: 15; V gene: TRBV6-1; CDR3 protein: CATQGLAGVLDTQYF; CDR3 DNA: TGTGCCACTCAGGGACTAGCGGGAGTCTTAGATACGCAGTATTTT
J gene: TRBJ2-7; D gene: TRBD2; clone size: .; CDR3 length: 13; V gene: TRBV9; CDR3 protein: CASSPTSGDEQYF; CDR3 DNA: TGTGCCAGCAGCCCAACAAGCGGGGACGAGCAGTACTTC
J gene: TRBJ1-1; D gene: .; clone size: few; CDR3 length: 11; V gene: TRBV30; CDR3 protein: CAWSVKMGPCF; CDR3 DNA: TGTGCCTGGAGTGTGAAAATGGGGCCATGCTTT
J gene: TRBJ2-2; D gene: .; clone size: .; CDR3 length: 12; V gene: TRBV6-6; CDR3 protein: CASNRITGELFF; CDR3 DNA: TGTGCCAGCAATCGTATCACCGGGGAGCTGTTTTTT
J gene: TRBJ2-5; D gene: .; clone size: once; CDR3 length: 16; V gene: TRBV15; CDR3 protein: CATSRQQGSGQETQYF; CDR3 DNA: TGTGCCACCAGCAGACAACAGGGGAGCGGGCAAGAGACCCAGTACTTC
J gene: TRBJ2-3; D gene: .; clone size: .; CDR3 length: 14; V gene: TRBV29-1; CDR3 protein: CSVPSRGPGDTQYF; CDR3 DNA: TGCAGCGTCCCCTCCCGCGGCCCAGGAGATACGCAGTATTTT
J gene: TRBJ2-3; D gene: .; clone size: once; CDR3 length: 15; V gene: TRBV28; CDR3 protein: CASSPPWTGGTTQYF; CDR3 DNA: TGTGCCAGCAGTCCACCCTGGACAGGAGGGACGACGCAGTATTTT
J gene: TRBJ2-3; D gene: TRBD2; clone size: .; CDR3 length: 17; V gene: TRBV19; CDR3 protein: CASSDTGTSGRADTQYF; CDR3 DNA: TGTGCCAGTAGTGATACCGGGACTAGCGGGAGGGCAGATACGCAGTATTTT
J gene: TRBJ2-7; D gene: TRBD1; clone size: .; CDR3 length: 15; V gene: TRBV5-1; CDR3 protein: CASSPGQGLAYEQYF; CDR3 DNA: TGCGCCAGCAGCCCGGGACAGGGTCTCGCCTACGAGCAGTACTTC
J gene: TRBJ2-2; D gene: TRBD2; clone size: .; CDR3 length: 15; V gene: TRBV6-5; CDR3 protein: CASSYARGWTGELFF; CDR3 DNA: TGTGCCAGCAGTTACGCGCGGGGGTGGACCGGGGAGCTGTTTTTT
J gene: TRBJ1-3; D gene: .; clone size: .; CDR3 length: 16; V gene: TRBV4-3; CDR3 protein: CASSPGGTTSGNTIYF; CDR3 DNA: TGCGCCAGCAGCCCGGGCGGCACCACCTCTGGAAACACCATATATTTT